The present TCR beta chain was sequenced within a study of blood T cell repertoires in COVID-19. Overall study: PBMCs, B-cell-depleted T cells, or T cells provided the cDNA or gDNA that made up the material.

Assay used: immunoSEQ multiplex PCR; TCRdb lists only in-frame clones, some missing. The table has some 77,000 clones, around nine tenths seen once. This CDR3 has 15 residues. Germline values: CDR1 MNHNY, CDR2 SVGAGI (reference sequence). Trimming took off 7 bases at V and 0 bases at J, with 14 bases between the two ends. The sample comprised peripheral blood. V usage is TRBV6-6 and J usage is TRBJ2-3; tentatively, D is TRBD1 (7 bases). The clonotype comes from a young man with acute or convalescent COVID-19. The CDR3: CASTPGGISTDTQYF. The DNA of the CDR3 is TGTGCCAGCACCCCAGGGGGGATCAGCACAGATACGCAGTATTTT.